The 28 T cell receptor beta chains reported below all come from one sample, sequenced in a study of blood T cell repertoires in COVID-19 (dated by TCRdb to 2019 to 2021). The library came from the immunoSEQ multiplex PCR assay. The clones in this table, taken by TCRdb from immuneACCESS, are in-frame only. Not every clone is retained; where verified, under half of the shortfall comes from an unresolved V gene, and the cause of the rest is unknown. A total of about 140,000 clones appear in this sample, about three quarters of them only once. Of the sample, around 14% is held by the ten largest clones. The sequenced sample consisted of peripheral blood. The receptor set was obtained from a man older than 75 with acute or convalescent COVID-19.

J is TRBJ2-5 and V is TRBV28; the match to TRBD2 covers 12 bases. Germline lookup yields CDR1 MDHEN and CDR2 SYDVKM. The ends lost 6 bases at V and 5 bases at J; junction bases unmatched: 7. This CDR3 has 15 residues. The DNA of the CDR3 is TGTGCCAGCAGCAAACCTAGCGGGGGGGCGGAGACCCAGTACTTC. It yields the protein CASSKPSGGAETQYF.

V is TRBV7-2 and J is TRBJ2-3; 8 positions agree with TRBD1. CDR3 length: 14 residues. With 6 bases clipped from V and 4 bases from J, the junction kept 6 bases outside the gene matches. Germline values: CDR1 SGHTA, CDR2 FQGNSA. The CDR3: CASSFRTGSDTQYF. The CDR3 DNA reads TGTGCCAGCAGTTTCAGGACAGGGTCAGATACGCAGTATTTT.

This clone showed up just once. The genes are TRBV10-3 and TRBJ2-7; no clear D. Germline-derived CDR1 and CDR2 are ENHRY and SYGVKD. The CDR3 covers 12 residues. The V end lost 5 bases, the J end lost 3 bases, and 8 bases lay between the germline ends. As DNA, the CDR3 is TGTGCCATCAGTTCCCGTGTCTACGAGCAGTACTTC. The encoded protein is CAISSRVYEQYF.

This clone was recorded only once. This chain joins TRBV5-4 and TRBJ2-7, with 7 bases fitting TRBD1. The CDR3 covers 14 residues. Per the germline V gene, CDR1 is SGHNT and CDR2 is YYREEE (reference sequence). J gave up 2 bases and V 0 bases, and 2 bases lay outside the gene matches. CDR3: CASSLDRGPYEQYF. For the CDR3, the DNA is TGTGCCAGCAGCTTGGACAGGGGACCCTACGAGCAGTACTTC.

This sequence joins TRBV6-5 and TRBJ1-1; D remains ambiguous. The V gene lost 5 bases and the J gene lost 2 bases, with 12 bases spanning the gap. This CDR3 is 14 amino acids long. Germline V gene sequence: CDR1 MNHEY, CDR2 SVGAGI. The CDR3 sequence: CASSRKTINTEAFF. CDR3 nucleotide sequence: TGTGCCAGCAGTCGCAAGACAATCAACACTGAAGCTTTCTTT.

The rearrangement joins TRBV9 to TRBJ2-3; D gene uncertain. Germline assignment: CDR1 SGDLS and CDR2 YYNGEE. CDR3 length: 14 amino acids. The V end lost 0 bases, the J end lost 5 bases, and 10 bases lay between the germline ends. The CDR3 loop is CASSVGGALDTQYF. CDR3 nucleotides: TGTGCCAGCAGCGTAGGCGGTGCCTTAGATACGCAGTATTTT.

This clone occurred a few times. The chain has TRBV4-3 and TRBJ1-4; 8 nucleotides line up with TRBD1. The trim removed 0 bases at V and 5 bases at J, leaving 5 bases unmatched. The germline V gene encodes CDR1 LGHNA and CDR2 YSLEER. The CDR3 totals 16 residues. The CDR3 protein is CASSQDITGGNEKLFF. The CDR3 nucleotides are TGCGCCAGCAGCCAAGATATCACAGGGGGAAATGAAAAACTGTTTTTT.

V usage is TRBV27 and J usage is TRBJ2-3, with D uncertain. With 9 bases removed from V and 0 bases from J, the gap between germline ends came to 10 bases. In germline, CDR1 is MNHEY, CDR2 SMNVEV (reference sequence). The CDR3 contains 13 residues. CDR3 in DNA: TGTGCCAGTCGAAAAACTAGCACAGATACGCAGTATTTT. It translates to CASRKTSTDTQYF.

The rearrangement uses TRBV19 and TRBJ1-2, with D tentatively TRBD1 (5 bases). The V gene lost 7 bases and the J gene lost 4 bases, with 13 bases spanning the gap. The CDR3 has 13 amino acids. Looked up from germline, CDR1 is LNHDA and CDR2 is SQIVND (reference sequence). In DNA, the CDR3 is TGTGCCAGTACGAAGACGGGGGTCTATGGCTACACCTTC. This sequence encodes CASTKTGVYGYTF.

This rearrangement joins TRBV2 to TRBJ2-5, with D possibly being TRBD2 (7 bases). The CDR3 covers 14 residues. In germline, CDR1 is SNHLY, CDR2 FYNNEI. V was clipped by 1 base and J by 7 bases, with 13 bases between them. The CDR3 DNA is TGTGCCAGCAGTGAAGAAGGGGGGGGAGGGACCCAGTACTTC. Its protein is CASSEEGGGGTQYF.

V usage is TRBV2 and J usage is TRBJ1-2; possibly TRBD1 for D (6 bases). The CDR3 spans 16 residues. Germline values: CDR1 SNHLY, CDR2 FYNNEI. Trimming took off 4 bases at V and 4 bases at J, with 19 bases between the two ends. The CDR3 DNA reads TGTGCCAGCAGTGTGGGCGGGGGCAGGTCCCTCTATGGCTACACCTTC. It translates to CASSVGGGRSLYGYTF.

The CDR3 region has the DNA TGTGCCAGCAGCGTAGTGACTAGCGGGAGCACAGATACGCAGTATTTT. It codes for CASSVVTSGSTDTQYF. The chain combines TRBV9 with TRBJ2-3; 10 bases are a match to TRBD2. With V trimmed by 0 bases and J by 0 bases, 1 base remained unmatched. CDR1 SGDLS and CDR2 YYNGEE come from the germline V gene. This CDR3 comprises 16 residues.

The chain uses TRBV5-5 and TRBJ1-2; a weak D match, TRBD1 (5 bases). This CDR3 is 13 amino acids long. V lost 2 bases and J lost 4, with 9 bases in between. Germline assignment: CDR1 SGHKS and CDR2 YYEKEE (reference sequence). CDR3 sequence: CASSFRVGYGYTF. The CDR3 DNA reads as TGTGCCAGCAGCTTCAGGGTAGGCTATGGCTACACCTTC.

V and J are TRBV6-2 or TRBV6-3 and TRBJ1-1, with TRBD1 identical over 10 bases. Trimming took 5 bases from V and 3 from J; bases not matched to a gene: 9. Looked up from germline, CDR1 is MNHEY and CDR2 is SVGEGT. The CDR3 totals 16 residues. CDR3 protein: CASSKPTGGPDTEAFF. CDR3 coding DNA: TGTGCCAGCAGTAAACCGACAGGGGGCCCGGACACTGAAGCTTTCTTT.

This chain connects TRBV24-1 to TRBJ2-5; 13 bases fit TRBD2. The V segment lost 3 bases and the J segment 10 bases; nucleotides outside the gene matches: 10. The germline CDR1 and CDR2 sequences are KGHDR and SFDVKD. The CDR3 spans 16 residues. The CDR3 region has the DNA TGTGCCACCAGTGATCCCGGGACTAGCGGGGTAATGGGCCAGTACTTC. Its protein is CATSDPGTSGVMGQYF.

For this clone: The same CDR3 arises from other DNA sequences in this sample as well. DNA of the CDR3: TGTGCCAGCTCACCCCCTAGCTCCTACGAGCAGTACTTC. It codes for CASSPPSSYEQYF. The chain couples TRBV18 to TRBJ2-7; D unclear. The CDR3 has 13 amino acids. CDR1 KGHSH and CDR2 LQKENI come from the germline V gene. Trimming stripped 3 bases from V and 0 bases from J, with 6 bases between.

The J gene is TRBJ2-4, the V gene TRBV6-2 or TRBV6-3; D unclear. The V end was cut by 7 bases, the J end by 10 bases, with 17 bases between. The CDR3 has 13 amino acids. CDR1 and CDR2 (germline): MNHEY, SVGEGT. The DNA of the CDR3 is TGTGCCAGCACCCCATCTCGGGTTGGGATTCAGTACTTC. This translates into CASTPSRVGIQYF.

This rearrangement joins TRBV3-1 (or the pseudogene TRBV3-2) to TRBJ2-5; possible D gene TRBD2, 5 bases. From germline, CDR1 is LGHDT and CDR2 YNNKEL (reference sequence). This CDR3 has 13 residues. V was pared by 2 bases and J by 5 bases, with 9 bases between. Written as DNA, the CDR3 is TGTGCCAGCAGCCAATCCGGGGTTGAGACCCAGTACTTC. Protein: CASSQSGVETQYF.

In DNA form, the CDR3 reads TGTGCCAGCAGCTTAGCCCAGGGGAACATTCAGTACTTC. Translation: CASSLAQGNIQYF. The rearrangement links TRBV7-2 to TRBJ2-4; weak D call: TRBD1 (6 bases). Per germline, CDR1 SGHTA and CDR2 FQGNSA. CDR3 length: 13 residues. The V end lost 0 bases, the J end lost 7 bases, and 7 bases lay between the germline ends.

V gene TRBV5-1 combines with J gene TRBJ2-3; a possible D gene is TRBD1 (6 bases). CDR1 and CDR2 (germline): SGHRS, YFSETQ. The CDR3 totals 15 residues. Trimming cost V 4 bases and J 2 bases, with 14 bases left between them. The CDR3 is CASSGSQGLTDTQYF. As DNA, the CDR3 is TGCGCCAGCAGCGGGAGTCAGGGGCTCACAGATACGCAGTATTTT.

The chain employs TRBV6-5 and TRBJ2-2; 13 bases line up with TRBD2. Losses at the gene ends were 6 bases for V and 5 bases for J; bases not matched to a gene: 3. The germline V gene encodes CDR1 MNHEY and CDR2 SVGAGI. CDR3 size: 15 residues. CDR3 amino acids: CASSLTSGGTGELFF. The DNA for the CDR3 is TGTGCCAGCAGCCTGACTAGCGGGGGGACCGGGGAGCTGTTTTTT.

This clone was detected only a few times. The V gene is TRBV5-4, the J gene TRBJ1-2, with a possible D match to TRBD1 (6 bases). Germline lookup yields CDR1 SGHNT and CDR2 YYREEE (reference sequence). This CDR3 region has 14 residues. V was shortened by 4 bases and J by 3 bases, with 13 bases between the two germline ends. The CDR3 sequence is CASSIPTGDYGYTF. For the CDR3, the DNA is TGTGCCAGCAGCATACCGACAGGAGACTATGGCTACACCTTC. The full variable domain, completed using reference TRBV5-4 and TRBJ1-2, is ETGVTQSPTHLIKTRGQQVTLRCSSQSGHNTVSWYQQALGQGPQFIFQYYREEENGRGNFPPRFSGLQFPNYSSELNVNALELDDSALYLCASSIPTGDYGYTFGSGTRLTVV.

The chain uses TRBV6-5 and TRBJ2-7, with 7 bases fitting TRBD1. V lost 5 bases, J lost 2 bases, and 6 bases stayed unmatched. This CDR3 contains 14 residues. Germline-derived CDR1 and CDR2 are MNHEY and SVGAGI. The CDR3 loop is CASSPQGLPYEQYF. In DNA, the CDR3 is TGTGCCAGCAGTCCACAGGGGCTCCCCTACGAGCAGTACTTC.

The chain couples TRBV2 to TRBJ1-5, with D possibly TRBD1 on 6 matching bases. Germline V gene data show CDR1 as SNHLY and CDR2 as FYNNEI. The CDR3 loop spans 14 amino acids. Trimming removed 4 bases from V and 2 bases from J, with 9 bases in between. This CDR3 is CASSAQGRNQPQHF. CDR3 nucleotides: TGTGCCAGCAGTGCACAGGGTCGCAATCAGCCCCAGCATTTT.

This sequence joins TRBV18 and TRBJ1-1, with D uncertain. The CDR3 has 12 residues. V dropped 4 bases and J dropped 7 bases, with 10 bases sitting between them. Germline V CDR1 and CDR2: KGHSH, LQKENI. CDR3 sequence (DNA): TGTGCCAGCTCACTGCAGAGGGATGAAGCTTTCTTT. It encodes CASSLQRDEAFF.

The chain has TRBV11-2 and TRBJ2-7, with a tentative D call TRBD1 (6 bases). Germline V gives CDR1 SGHAT, CDR2 FQNNGV. V was pared by 5 bases and J by 6 bases, with 17 bases between. The CDR3 runs 14 residues. In DNA form, the CDR3 reads TGTGCCAGCAGCCCTAGATTACAGGGTGGCGAGCAGTACTTC. This sequence encodes CASSPRLQGGEQYF.

The V gene is TRBV29-1, the J gene TRBJ1-1, with D possibly matching TRBD1 (5 bases). The germline V gene encodes CDR1 SQVTM and CDR2 ANQGSEA. The CDR3 runs to 14 residues. The V end lost 2 bases, the J end lost 5 bases, and 15 bases lay between the germline ends. The CDR3 sequence is CSVEWESGGTEAFF. In nucleotides, the CDR3 is TGCAGCGTTGAATGGGAATCCGGGGGGACTGAAGCTTTCTTT.

The rearrangement joins TRBV4-3 to TRBJ2-3; 7 bases agree with TRBD2. Per the germline V gene, CDR1 is LGHNA and CDR2 is YSLEER. V was pared by 1 base and J by 4 bases, with 8 bases of the junction left unmatched. The CDR3 is 16 amino acids. The CDR3 loop reads CASSQAAGPPADTQYF. The CDR3 region has the DNA TGCGCCAGCAGCCAAGCAGCGGGGCCTCCGGCAGATACGCAGTATTTT.